These 26 T cell receptor beta chains were sequenced from one sample in a study of blood T cell repertoires in COVID-19. Clones were sequenced by immunoSEQ multiplex PCR, and TCRdb holds only the in-frame ones, with some missing. The table records about 330,000 clones, over 70% of them present only once. Sequencing input: PBMCs or T cells enriched from blood (not recorded which). The receptors shown here come from a man between 25 and 39 years old who had recovered from COVID-19.

CDR3 sequence: CASSGTGTGEETQYF. The CDR3 DNA is TGTGCCAGTAGTGGAACCGGGACAGGGGAAGAGACCCAGTACTTC. The chain recombines TRBV19 with TRBJ2-5; the match to TRBD1 covers 10 bases. Germline loops: CDR1 LNHDA, CDR2 SQIVND (reference sequence). The CDR3 runs to 15 residues. J gave up 3 bases and V 5 bases, and 6 bases lay outside the gene matches.

The chain joins TRBV28 to TRBJ2-3, with TRBD2 matching over 14 bases. This CDR3 region has 16 residues. CDR1 and CDR2 from the germline V gene are MDHEN and SYDVKM. V gave up 5 bases and J gave up 6 bases; unmatched junction bases: 7. CDR3: CASSTPGLAGEDTQYF. DNA of the CDR3: TGTGCCAGCAGTACCCCGGGACTAGCGGGGGAGGATACGCAGTATTTT.

The chain links TRBV6-1 to TRBJ2-5; D unresolved. The CDR3 has 14 residues. Germline V gene sequence: CDR1 MNHNS, CDR2 SASEGT. V was shortened by 1 base and J by 5 bases, with 11 bases between the two germline ends. The CDR3 loop reads CASSEGWVRETQYF. For the CDR3, the DNA is TGTGCCAGCAGTGAAGGATGGGTGCGGGAGACCCAGTACTTC.

This chain links TRBV28 with TRBJ1-6; D call uncertain. Germline V lookup: CDR1 MDHEN, CDR2 SYDVKM. V gave up 4 bases and J gave up 3 bases, with 10 bases separating them. CDR3 length equals 15 residues. CDR3 in amino acids: CASSWASNYNSPLHF. The CDR3 DNA follows: TGTGCCAGCAGTTGGGCCAGCAACTATAATTCACCCCTCCACTTT.

The rearrangement uses TRBV25-1 and TRBJ2-7, with 9 bases lining up with TRBD1. The CDR3 runs to 15 residues. With V trimmed by 5 bases and J by 3 bases, 8 bases remained unmatched. CDR1 is MGHDK, CDR2 SYGVNS, per germline. CDR3 nucleotides: TGTGCCAGCAGTTACGGGACAGGGCCCAGCTACGAGCAGTACTTC. Its translation is CASSYGTGPSYEQYF.

The chain uses TRBV2 and TRBJ1-5; TRBD1 matches at 8 bases. The CDR3 totals 14 residues. V lost 6 bases and J lost 5; bases outside the gene matches: 6. Germline V gene lookup returns CDR1 SNHLY and CDR2 FYNNEI. The CDR3 reads CASSRTGLDQPQHF. The CDR3 nucleotides read TGTGCCAGCAGCCGGACAGGGCTTGATCAGCCCCAGCATTTT.

Points on this clone: Other DNA sequences in this specimen translate into the identical CDR3. This chain links TRBV15 with TRBJ1-2, with unresolved D. The CDR3 is 14 amino acids. Trimming removed 0 bases from V and 2 bases from J, with 7 bases in between. Germline values: CDR1 LNHNV, CDR2 YYDKDF (reference sequence). CDR3: CATSRDRGNYGYTF. Here the CDR3 DNA reads TGTGCCACCAGCAGAGATCGAGGAAACTATGGCTACACCTTC.

V gene TRBV2 combines with J gene TRBJ1-2; 11 bases align to TRBD1. Germline CDR1 and CDR2: SNHLY and FYNNEI. CDR3 size: 15 residues. V was clipped by 6 bases and J by 5 bases; unmatched bases: 8. The CDR3 sequence: CASRPGTGGGYGYTF. In nucleotides, the CDR3 is TGTGCCAGCAGACCCGGGACAGGGGGTGGTTATGGCTACACCTTC. The whole variable domain, remainder taken from reference TRBV2 and TRBJ1-2, is EPEVTQTPSHQVTQMGQEVILRCVPISNHLYFYWYRQILGQKVEFLVSFYNNEISEKSEIFDDQFSVERPDGSNFTLKIRSTKLEDSAMYFCASRPGTGGGYGYTFGSGTRLTVV.

This clone has only one observation. The chain recombines TRBV19 with TRBJ1-2; unclear D gene. The CDR3 runs to 16 residues. Germline CDR1 LNHDA, CDR2 SQIVND (reference sequence). Trimming pared 4 bases from V and 5 bases from J, leaving 20 bases between. CDR3: CASSTKLGQREYGYTF. The CDR3 DNA sequence: TGTGCCAGTAGTACAAAGTTGGGCCAACGAGAATATGGCTACACCTTC.

The V call is TRBV7-6, the J call TRBJ2-7; 11 bases line up with TRBD2. Trimming removed 0 bases from V and 5 bases from J; junction bases left unmatched: 3. CDR1 is SGHVS, CDR2 FNYEAQ, per germline. The CDR3 consists of 15 residues. This chain's CDR3 is CASSLATSGAHEQYF. The CDR3 coding sequence is TGTGCCAGCAGCTTAGCGACTAGCGGGGCCCACGAGCAGTACTTC.

The V call is TRBV27, the J call TRBJ2-1, with TRBD2 matching 10 bases. The germline CDR1 and CDR2 sequences are MNHEY and SMNVEV (reference sequence). J gave up 5 bases and V 1 base, and 2 bases lay outside the gene matches. The CDR3 totals 15 residues. In DNA, the CDR3 is TGTGCCAGCAGTTTATTAGCGGGGGGTGACAATGAGCAGTTCTTC. Protein product: CASSLLAGGDNEQFF.

The chain carries TRBV5-1 and TRBJ2-7; D unresolved. The CDR3 contains 14 residues. V was pared by 0 bases and J by 2 bases, with 9 bases between. Germline CDR1 and CDR2: SGHRS and YFSETQ. CDR3 sequence: CASSLAPGPYEQYF. DNA for the CDR3: TGCGCCAGCAGCTTGGCCCCAGGCCCCTACGAGCAGTACTTC.

The chain combines TRBV10-1 with TRBJ1-4; possible D gene TRBD1, 5 bases. CDR1 and CDR2 (germline): WNHNN, SYGVQD (reference sequence). Trimming cost V 4 bases and J 11 bases, with 11 bases left between them. The CDR3 totals 12 residues. The CDR3: CASSGQPGKLFF. The CDR3 bases are TGCGCCAGCAGTGGACAGCCCGGTAAACTGTTTTTT.

The chain joins TRBV12-3 or TRBV12-4 to TRBJ1-4, with no clear D. The CDR3 totals 12 residues. The germline V and J ends were trimmed by 7 bases and 3 bases, with 6 bases remaining between them. CDR3 in amino acids: CASTVANEKLFF. CDR3 DNA sequence: TGTGCCAGCACGGTAGCTAATGAAAAACTGTTTTTT.

The V call is TRBV30, the J call TRBJ2-1, with 7 nucleotides matching TRBD1. V shed 3 bases and J 7 bases; nucleotides not matched to a gene: 12. Per germline, CDR1 GTSNPN and CDR2 SVGIG (reference sequence). The CDR3 has 15 residues. DNA of the CDR3: TGTGCCTGGAGCCTACCGGAGACAGGGTTGAATGAGCAGTTCTTC. As protein: CAWSLPETGLNEQFF.

The chain is built from TRBV27 and TRBJ1-1; D not resolved. Germline assignment: CDR1 MNHEY and CDR2 SMNVEV (reference sequence). The V gene lost 3 bases and the J gene lost 4 bases, with 15 bases spanning the gap. CDR3 size: 15 residues. The CDR3 coding sequence is TGTGCCAGCAGTTTCCGTGTGGGCTTGATCACTGAAGCTTTCTTT. It specifies CASSFRVGLITEAFF.

The rearrangement joins TRBV2 to TRBJ2-1, with 11 bases identical to TRBD2. The CDR3 loop spans 16 amino acids. Trimming took 6 bases from V and 5 from J; bases not matched to a gene: 9. The germline V gene has CDR1 SNHLY and CDR2 FYNNEI. CDR3 amino acids: CASRPLTSGGDNEQFF. CDR3 nucleotide sequence: TGTGCCAGCAGGCCCCTAACTAGCGGGGGCGACAATGAGCAGTTCTTC. The whole variable domain, remainder taken from reference TRBV2 and TRBJ2-1, is EPEVTQTPSHQVTQMGQEVILRCVPISNHLYFYWYRQILGQKVEFLVSFYNNEISEKSEIFDDQFSVERPDGSNFTLKIRSTKLEDSAMYFCASRPLTSGGDNEQFFGPGTRLTVL.

V gene TRBV19 combines with J gene TRBJ1-5, with D possibly TRBD1 on 6 matching bases. Germline CDR1 and CDR2: LNHDA and SQIVND (reference sequence). This CDR3 has 15 amino acids. The germline V and J ends were trimmed by 5 bases and 7 bases, with 18 bases remaining between them. CDR3 nucleotide sequence: TGTGCCAGTAGTTCTGGGGGACAACGGGCCCAGCCCCAGCATTTT. This sequence encodes CASSSGGQRAQPQHF.

CDR3 in amino acids: CASSLQPGAYIQYF. The CDR3 region has the DNA TGTGCCAGCAGTTTACAGCCCGGAGCGTACATTCAGTACTTC. The chain has TRBV27 and TRBJ2-4; D unresolved. Germline CDR1 is MNHEY and CDR2 is SMNVEV (reference sequence). The CDR3 totals 14 residues. The ends were cut back, 2 bases at V and 8 bases at J, with 13 bases in the middle.

The rearrangement uses TRBV5-6 and TRBJ1-6; 8 bases line up with TRBD1. The CDR3 runs 16 residues. Losses at the gene ends were 4 bases for V and 5 bases for J; bases not matched to a gene: 8. Germline values: CDR1 SGHDT, CDR2 YYEEEE. The CDR3 DNA sequence: TGTGCCAGCAGCCTCGACAGGGGAATCGATAATTCACCCCTCCACTTT. Amino acids: CASSLDRGIDNSPLHF.

This rearrangement joins TRBV6-2 or TRBV6-3 to TRBJ2-7; tentatively, D is TRBD1 (6 bases). V was trimmed by 4 bases and J by 4 bases, leaving 11 bases between them. This CDR3 is built from 13 residues. In germline, CDR1 is MNHEY, CDR2 SVGEGT. The CDR3 spells CASSSGTRYEQYF. The CDR3 DNA is TGTGCCAGCAGTTCGGGGACAAGATACGAGCAGTACTTC.

The V and J genes are TRBV18 and TRBJ2-5, with TRBD2 matching over 12 bases. Looked up from germline, CDR1 is KGHSH and CDR2 is LQKENI. V lost 1 base to trimming and J lost 3 bases; unmatched junction nucleotides: 0. The CDR3 runs to 15 residues. The chain's CDR3 is CASSPRTSGEETQYF. In DNA form, the CDR3 reads TGTGCCAGCTCACCACGGACTAGCGGGGAAGAGACCCAGTACTTC.

The chain combines TRBV2 with TRBJ2-1; 11 bases fit TRBD2. Germline V gene sequence: CDR1 SNHLY, CDR2 FYNNEI. The length of the CDR3 is 14 residues. The V gene end was trimmed by 7 bases and the J gene end by 5 bases; junction bases not matched to a gene: 4. CDR3 region: CASKPSGGHNEQFF. The CDR3 coding sequence is TGTGCCAGCAAACCTAGCGGGGGGCACAATGAGCAGTTCTTC.

This clone has a handful of counts. The chain joins TRBV18 to TRBJ1-6; 9 nucleotides match TRBD1. This CDR3 spans 15 amino acids. V lost 3 bases, J lost 12 bases, and 9 bases stayed unmatched. The V gene's germline CDR1 is KGHSH and CDR2 LQKENI. DNA of the CDR3: TGTGCCAGCTCACCCGGGACAGGGAATTCGGGACCCCTCCACTTT. Encoded protein: CASSPGTGNSGPLHF.

The chain is built from TRBV9 and TRBJ2-7; 9 bases match TRBD1. Looked up from germline, CDR1 is SGDLS and CDR2 is YYNGEE. The ends lost 2 bases at V and 3 bases at J; junction bases unmatched: 9. The CDR3 is 16 amino acids. CDR3 residues: CASSVTGTGSIYEQYF. The CDR3 region has the DNA TGTGCCAGCAGCGTCACCGGGACAGGGAGTATCTACGAGCAGTACTTC.

The V gene is TRBV28, the J gene TRBJ1-5; possibly TRBD1 for D (6 bases). V was pared by 6 bases and J by 4 bases, with 16 bases between. The CDR3 is made up of 15 amino acids. Germline V gives CDR1 MDHEN, CDR2 SYDVKM. CDR3 nucleotides: TGTGCCAGCAGCCTCACAGGGTATCGAAATCAGCCCCAGCATTTT. Protein: CASSLTGYRNQPQHF.